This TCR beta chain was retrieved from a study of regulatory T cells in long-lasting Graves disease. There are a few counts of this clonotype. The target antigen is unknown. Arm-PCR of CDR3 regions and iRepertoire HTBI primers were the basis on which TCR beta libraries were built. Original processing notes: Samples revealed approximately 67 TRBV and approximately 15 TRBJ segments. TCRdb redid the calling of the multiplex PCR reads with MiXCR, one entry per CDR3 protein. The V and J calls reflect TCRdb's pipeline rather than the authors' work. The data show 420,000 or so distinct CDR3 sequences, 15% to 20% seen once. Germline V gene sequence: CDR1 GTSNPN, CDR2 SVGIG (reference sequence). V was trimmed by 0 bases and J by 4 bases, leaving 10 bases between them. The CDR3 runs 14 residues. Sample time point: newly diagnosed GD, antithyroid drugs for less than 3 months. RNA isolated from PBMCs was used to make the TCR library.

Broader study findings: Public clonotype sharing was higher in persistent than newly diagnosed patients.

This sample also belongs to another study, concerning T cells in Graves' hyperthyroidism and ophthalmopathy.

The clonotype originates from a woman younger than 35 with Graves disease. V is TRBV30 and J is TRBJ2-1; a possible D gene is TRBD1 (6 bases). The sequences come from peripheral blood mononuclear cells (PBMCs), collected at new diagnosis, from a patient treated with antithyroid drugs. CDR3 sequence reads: CAWSVRTAYNEQFF. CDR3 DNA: TGTGCCTGGAGTGTAAGGACAGCGTACAATGAGCAGTTCTTC.